This passage covers 5 T cell receptor beta chains from one sample sequenced in a study of immune cell composition in non-small cell lung cancer. The protocol was immunoSEQ multiplex PCR, while the TCRdb copy is restricted to in-frame clones and leaves out a portion. The repertoire holds more than 7,000 clones, with about two thirds as singletons. Sequencing used lung tumor tissue. The receptor set was obtained from a human donor with non-small cell lung cancer.

The rearrangement links TRBV6-5 to TRBJ1-3, with 9 bases fitting TRBD1. Germline CDR1 and CDR2: MNHEY and SVGAGI. J lost 4 bases, V lost 0 bases, and 4 bases had no gene match. The CDR3 runs 16 residues. In nucleotides, the CDR3 is TGTGCCAGCAGTTACTCCGGGACAGGGCTAGGAAACACCATATATTTT. The encoded protein is CASSYSGTGLGNTIYF.

The V and J genes are TRBV30 and TRBJ2-2, with TRBD2 matching 9 bases. This CDR3 is built from 14 residues. Trimming at V came to 0 bases and at J to 13 bases, leaving 9 bases not matched to a gene. CDR1 GTSNPN and CDR2 SVGIG come from the germline V gene (reference sequence). This CDR3 reads CAWSVGSGRRALFF. As DNA, the CDR3 is TGTGCCTGGAGTGTAGGTAGCGGGAGAAGAGCGCTGTTTTTT.

The rearrangement joins TRBV7-9 to TRBJ2-1; 7 nucleotides match TRBD2. V lost 1 base to trimming and J lost 3 bases; unmatched junction nucleotides: 3. Per germline, CDR1 SEHNR and CDR2 FQNEAQ (reference sequence). CDR3 length equals 15 residues. Written as DNA, the CDR3 is TGTGCCAGCAGCTTAGTAAGCGGGAACTACAATGAGCAGTTCTTC. Protein: CASSLVSGNYNEQFF.

The chain joins TRBV28 to TRBJ2-5, with TRBD2 matching 8 bases. This CDR3 comprises 17 residues. V shed 5 bases, J shed 2 bases, and the junction held 13 bases outside the gene matches. Germline CDR1 is MDHEN and CDR2 is SYDVKM. The CDR3 protein is CASSPWASGSLQETQYF. The CDR3 DNA is TGTGCCAGCAGTCCCTGGGCTAGCGGGTCCCTACAAGAGACCCAGTACTTC.

In this sample, this clone is medium-sized. V gene TRBV19 combines with J gene TRBJ2-7; D is perhaps TRBD1 (6 bases). CDR3 length: 12 amino acids. Per germline, CDR1 LNHDA and CDR2 SQIVND (reference sequence). Trimming stripped 6 bases from V and 4 bases from J, with 10 bases between. The CDR3 loop reads CASSPDRYEQYF. The CDR3 DNA sequence: TGTGCCAGTAGCCCGGACAGATACGAGCAGTACTTC.